This T cell receptor beta chain came from a study of blood T cell repertoires in COVID-19 (dated by TCRdb to about 2020). Regarding the study in general: Collaborator samples came from the United States, Italy and Spain and covered acute and convalescent phases of COVID-19. Sample metadata almost always included a de-identified subject ID, COVID-19 status, age in years and sex. Where HLA class I and class II types were available, the types were taken from metadata supplied by the sample provider, not from assay-based typing. The repertoires were released in a freely available public database intended as a resource for research on the immune response to SARS-CoV-2. Subjects who had been exposed to COVID-19, were actively infected with it, or had recovered from it provided the deeply sampled blood TCRbeta repertoires that made up the dataset. The material from the prospective study consisted of cDNA or gDNA derived from T cells, B-cell-depleted T cells, or PBMCs. The samples were drawn from the first 160 participants of the ongoing ImmuneRACE study and from some 1,300 subjects provided by 6 global collaborators.

TCRbeta CDR3 regions were amplified from genomic DNA using the immunoSEQ Assay, a bias-controlled multiplex PCR. As for the authors' bioinformatics: The number of nucleated cells in each sample was estimated from the amplification of reference gene primers within the assay. To quantify the absolute abundance of each unique TCRbeta CDR3 rearrangement, sequence reads were collapsed and filtered. Productive Simpson clonality was computed per sample as the square root of Simpson's diversity index over productive rearrangements. This immuneACCESS table, as held by TCRdb, lists in-frame sequences with V and J called but not all clones. Of the missing ones, under half trace to an unresolved V gene in checked studies; the others have no known cause. The V and J calls and clone size were taken over from that table, and D and trimming were inferred from the DNA. This sample holds 200,000 to 300,000 clones; approximately 83% were observed only once. About 3.3% of the sample rests with the top ten.

The count of this clone is one. Its antigen target is currently unknown. Per-base quality was not reported, and no clone a single base away is much larger than it. The study at large found these results: The quantity of clinical and demographic metadata differed by source and by participant and was supplied without curation.

In the prospective study, participants were about 18 to 95 years old, resided in approximately 25 geographic areas of the United States, and were enrolled through a virtual design. To assign participants to cohorts, the prospective study relied on clinical history that participants themselves reported in a screening survey and a study questionnaire. In the prospective study, mobile phlebotomists collected whole blood, serum and a nasopharyngeal or oropharyngeal swab from each participant. Additional blood draws and questionnaires over an approximately 2-month period could optionally be provided by prospective study participants. Blood samples from the prospective study were shipped frozen or at room temperature prior to DNA extraction. V loses 3 bases of germline sequence and J loses 5 bases, and the interval between the two ends is 12 bases. CDR1 and CDR2, per the germline V gene (reference sequence), are DFQATT and SNEGSKA. From its cysteine to its phenylalanine, the CDR3 spans 13 amino acids. The retained sequence is limited to the CDR3, 39 bases, with the frame set at the first base.

Sequencing input: PBMCs or T cells enriched from blood (not recorded which). The sequence derives from a woman aged 40-49 years with acute COVID-19. Recombination connected TRBV20-1 to TRBJ2-3, with no confidently assigned D gene. The CDR3: CSASFERQDTQYF. The sequenced DNA is TGCAGTGCTAGTTTCGAGCGTCAAGATACGCAGTATTTT.